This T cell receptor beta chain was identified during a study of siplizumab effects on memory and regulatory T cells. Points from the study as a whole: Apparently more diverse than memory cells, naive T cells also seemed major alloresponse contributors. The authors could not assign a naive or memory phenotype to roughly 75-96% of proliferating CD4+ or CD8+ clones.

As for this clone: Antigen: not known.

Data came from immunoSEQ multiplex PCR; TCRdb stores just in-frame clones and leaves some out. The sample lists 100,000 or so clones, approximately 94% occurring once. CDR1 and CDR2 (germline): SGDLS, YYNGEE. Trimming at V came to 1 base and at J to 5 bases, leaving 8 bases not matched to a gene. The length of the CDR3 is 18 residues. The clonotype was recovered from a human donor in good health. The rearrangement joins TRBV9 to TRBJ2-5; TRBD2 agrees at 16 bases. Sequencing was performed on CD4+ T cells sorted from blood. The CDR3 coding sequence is TGTGCCAGCAGCGTATCGGGACTAGCGGGGGGGCTGGTTGAGACCCAGTACTTC. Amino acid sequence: CASSVSGLAGGLVETQYF. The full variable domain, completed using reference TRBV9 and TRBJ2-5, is DSGVTQTPKHLITATGQRVTLRCSPRSGDLSVYWYQQSLDQGLQFLIQYYNGEERAKGNILERFSAQQFPDLHSELNLSSLELGDSALYFCASSVSGLAGGLVETQYFGPGTRLLVL.